These T cell receptor beta chains were read from a single sample in a study of T cells in Graves' hyperthyroidism and ophthalmopathy. One entry per CDR3 protein, called by TCRdb with MiXCR from the multiplex PCR reads. This table holds about 680,000 distinct CDR3 sequences, roughly a third found once. The source material was blood. All receptors come from a middle-aged woman with Graves' hyperthyroidism. Each CDR3 is given with its conserved first and last residue. Each record gives: J gene, D gene, clone size, V gene, CDR3 protein, CDR3 DNA. The D gene is left open where the match is weak. The size field is filled for only some rows; it gives once, few, many or a size class.

J gene: TRBJ1-4; D gene: TRBD1; clone size: many; V gene: TRBV19; CDR3 protein: CASTPQGAGYILF; CDR3 DNA: TGTGCCAGTACCCCCCAGGGGGCAGGGTATATTCTTTTT
J gene: TRBJ1-6; D gene: TRBD1; clone size: NA; V gene: TRBV7-9; CDR3 protein: CASSPWDRDNSPLHF; CDR3 DNA: TGTGCCAGCAGCCCGTGGGACAGGGACAATTCACCCCTCCACTTT
J gene: TRBJ2-7; D gene: NA; clone size: few; V gene: TRBV7-8; CDR3 protein: CASSWGLSYEQYF; CDR3 DNA: TGTGCCAGCAGCTGGGGACTTTCCTACGAGCAGTACTTC
J gene: TRBJ2-7; D gene: NA; clone size: few; V gene: TRBV6-5; CDR3 protein: CASPVAVAYEQYF; CDR3 DNA: TGTGCCAGCCCAGTAGCGGTCGCCTACGAGCAGTACTTC
J gene: TRBJ2-5; D gene: TRBD1; clone size: NA; V gene: TRBV16; CDR3 protein: CARGPGQQETQYF; CDR3 DNA: TGTGCTAGGGGACCGGGACAGCAAGAGACCCAGTACTTC
J gene: TRBJ2-2; D gene: NA; clone size: few; V gene: TRBV5-6; CDR3 protein: CASSFRGANTGELFF; CDR3 DNA: TGTGCCAGCAGCTTTAGAGGGGCGAACACCGGGGAGCTGTTTTTT
J gene: TRBJ1-2; D gene: TRBD1; clone size: NA; V gene: TRBV14; CDR3 protein: CASSPTLTGSYGYTF; CDR3 DNA: TGTGCCAGCAGCCCGACTCTGACAGGGAGCTATGGCTACACCTTC
J gene: TRBJ1-5; D gene: TRBD1; clone size: NA; V gene: TRBV7-9; CDR3 protein: CASSLTPFTGAPRSNQPQHF; CDR3 DNA: TGTGCCAGCAGCTTAACCCCTTTTACAGGGGCCCCACGCAGCAATCAGCCCCAGCATTTT
J gene: TRBJ2-2; D gene: TRBD2; clone size: NA; V gene: TRBV6-1; CDR3 protein: CASSQRGGPTGELFF; CDR3 DNA: TGTGCCAGCAGCCAGCGGGGGGGCCCCACCGGGGAGCTGTTTTTT
J gene: TRBJ1-2; D gene: NA; clone size: NA; V gene: TRBV4-2; CDR3 protein: CASGQVEEGIGGYTF; CDR3 DNA: TGTGCCAGCGGCCAAGTAGAGGAGGGGATAGGCGGCTACACCTTC
J gene: TRBJ1-5; D gene: TRBD1; clone size: NA; V gene: TRBV12-3/TRBV12-4; CDR3 protein: CASGRQGIANQPQHF; CDR3 DNA: TGTGCCAGCGGCCGACAGGGAATAGCAAATCAGCCCCAGCATTTT
J gene: TRBJ1-3; D gene: NA; clone size: many; V gene: TRBV7-9; CDR3 protein: CASSSGTAGNTIYF; CDR3 DNA: TGTGCCAGCAGCTCCGGGACGGCTGGAAACACCATATATTTT
J gene: TRBJ2-5; D gene: NA; clone size: NA; V gene: TRBV18; CDR3 protein: CASSPRLANNQETQYF; CDR3 DNA: TGTGCCAGCTCACCTCGGCTAGCGAATAACCAAGAGACCCAGTACTTC
J gene: TRBJ1-5; D gene: NA; clone size: few; V gene: TRBV6-6; CDR3 protein: CASSYSSGPYSNQPQHF; CDR3 DNA: TGTGCCAGCAGTTACTCGTCTGGTCCCTATAGCAATCAGCCCCAGCATTTT
J gene: TRBJ1-1; D gene: TRBD1; clone size: few; V gene: TRBV3-1; CDR3 protein: CASSQIGTGNTEAFF; CDR3 DNA: TGTGCCAGCAGCCAAATCGGGACAGGGAACACTGAAGCTTTCTTT
J gene: TRBJ2-5; D gene: NA; clone size: many; V gene: TRBV29-1; CDR3 protein: CSVGGGIQETQYF; CDR3 DNA: TGCAGCGTTGGAGGAGGGATCCAAGAGACCCAGTACTTC
J gene: TRBJ2-2; D gene: NA; clone size: NA; V gene: TRBV2; CDR3 protein: CASRGPTNTGELFF; CDR3 DNA: TGTGCCAGCAGGGGCCCTACTAACACCGGGGAGCTGTTTTTT
J gene: TRBJ2-7; D gene: TRBD2; clone size: few; V gene: TRBV9; CDR3 protein: CASSASTASGRDEQYF; CDR3 DNA: TGTGCCAGCAGCGCATCTACGGCTAGCGGGAGGGACGAGCAGTACTTC
J gene: TRBJ1-4; D gene: TRBD1; clone size: many; V gene: TRBV6-6; CDR3 protein: CASSYPNRGEVF; CDR3 DNA: TGTGCCAGCAGTTACCCAAACAGGGGGGAGGTTTTT
J gene: TRBJ2-7; D gene: NA; clone size: many; V gene: TRBV7-8; CDR3 protein: CASSLGPAASYEQYF; CDR3 DNA: TGTGCCAGCAGCTTAGGGCCGGCCGCCTCCTACGAGCAGTACTTC